The sample holds many counts of the clone carrying this T cell receptor (beta chain). Antigen unknown. This sample stems from a study of T cell repertoires in cytomegalovirus infection. Overall study: From public TCR beta signatures came an indication of both CMV infection and matching HLA type. Findings and limits, study-wide: The study identified carriers of CMV plus the relevant HLA from cumulative public TCR beta family frequency.

From the reads, TCRdb called clonotypes with MiXCR, one entry per CDR3 protein. The repertoire holds roughly 100,000 distinct CDR3 sequences, with 16% as singletons. There are 16 residues in the CDR3. Germline lookup yields CDR1 SGHNT and CDR2 YYREEE (reference sequence). With V trimmed by 4 bases and J by 0 bases, 6 bases remained unmatched. The TCR was taken from a human donor in good health (CMV status not recorded). Some clones in this sample may be carry-over from other donors' samples. Sequenced input: PBMCs. This sequence joins TRBV5-4 and TRBJ1-1; 10 nucleotides line up with TRBD1. The CDR3, as DNA: TGTGCCAGCAGCGCCGGGACAGGGGTTATGAACACTGAAGCTTTCTTT. Its protein is CASSAGTGVMNTEAFF.